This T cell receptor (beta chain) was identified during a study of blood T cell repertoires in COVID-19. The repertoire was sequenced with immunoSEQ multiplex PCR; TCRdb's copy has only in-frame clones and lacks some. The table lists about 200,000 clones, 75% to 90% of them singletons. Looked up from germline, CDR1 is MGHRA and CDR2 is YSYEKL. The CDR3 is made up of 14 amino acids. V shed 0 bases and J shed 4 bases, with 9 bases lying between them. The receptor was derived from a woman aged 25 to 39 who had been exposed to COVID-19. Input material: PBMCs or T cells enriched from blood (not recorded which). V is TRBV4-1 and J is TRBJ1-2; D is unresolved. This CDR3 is CASSQERNSYGYTF. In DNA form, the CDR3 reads TGCGCCAGCAGCCAAGAAAGAAACAGCTATGGCTACACCTTC.